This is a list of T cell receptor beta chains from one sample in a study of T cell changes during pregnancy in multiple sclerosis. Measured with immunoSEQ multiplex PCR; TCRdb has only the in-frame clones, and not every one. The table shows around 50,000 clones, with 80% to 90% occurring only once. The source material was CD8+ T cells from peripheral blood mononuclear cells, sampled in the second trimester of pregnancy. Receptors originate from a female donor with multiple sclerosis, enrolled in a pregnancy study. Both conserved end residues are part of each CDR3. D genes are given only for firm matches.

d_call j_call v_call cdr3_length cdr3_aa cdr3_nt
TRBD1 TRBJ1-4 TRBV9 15 CASSVEGQSNEKLFF TGTGCCAGCAGCGTAGAGGGACAGAGTAATGAAAAACTGTTTTTT
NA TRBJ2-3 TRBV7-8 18 CASSSPSAGTANTDTQYF TGTGCCAGCAGCTCCCCTAGCGCCGGGACAGCTAACACAGATACGCAGTATTTT
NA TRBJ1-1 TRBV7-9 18 CASSSGDRGGGGNTEAFF TGTGCCAGCAGCAGCGGGGATCGGGGTGGTGGGGGGAACACTGAAGCTTTCTTT
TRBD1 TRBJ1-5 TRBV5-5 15 CASSPWTGEGQPQHF TGTGCCAGCAGCCCCTGGACAGGGGAGGGTCAGCCCCAGCATTTT
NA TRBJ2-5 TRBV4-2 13 CASSPGSQETQYF TGTGCCAGCAGCCCGGGGAGCCAAGAGACCCAGTACTTC
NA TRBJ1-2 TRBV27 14 CASSLSEGTYGYTF TGTGCCAGCAGTTTATCGGAGGGTACCTATGGCTACACCTTC
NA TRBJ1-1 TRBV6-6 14 CASSSLQGGAEAFF TGTGCCAGCAGTTCCCTCCAGGGTGGCGCTGAAGCTTTCTTT
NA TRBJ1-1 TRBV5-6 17 CASSLEAIRGVNTEAFF TGTGCCAGCAGCCTCGAAGCTATCAGGGGAGTGAACACTGAAGCTTTCTTT
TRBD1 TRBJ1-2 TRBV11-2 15 CASSERTGGSYGYTF TGTGCCAGCAGCGAACGGACAGGGGGGTCCTATGGCTACACCTTC
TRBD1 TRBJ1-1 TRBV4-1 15 CASSHGTGMNTEAFF TGCGCCAGCAGCCACGGGACAGGGATGAACACTGAAGCTTTCTTT
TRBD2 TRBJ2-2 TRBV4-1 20 CASSHPPGTSGVSNTGELFF TGCGCCAGCAGCCATCCCCCCGGGACTAGCGGGGTTTCGAACACCGGGGAGCTGTTTTTT
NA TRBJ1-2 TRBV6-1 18 CASSEWLKALPEDYGYTF TGTGCCAGCAGTGAGTGGCTTAAGGCACTACCCGAGGACTATGGCTACACCTTC
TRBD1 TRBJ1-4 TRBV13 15 CASSPDRGANEKLFF TGTGCCAGCAGCCCGGACAGGGGGGCAAATGAAAAACTGTTTTTT
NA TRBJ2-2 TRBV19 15 CASIRGGSNTGELFF TGTGCCAGTATCCGCGGGGGCTCGAACACCGGGGAGCTGTTTTTT
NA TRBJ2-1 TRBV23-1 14 CASSQSAVAFEQFF TGCGCCAGCAGTCAAAGTGCCGTTGCGTTTGAGCAGTTCTTC
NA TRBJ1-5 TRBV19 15 CASRPLGTTNQPQHF TGTGCCAGTAGGCCCCTGGGGACTACAAATCAGCCCCAGCATTTT
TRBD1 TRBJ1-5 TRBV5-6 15 CASSLGGTGYKPQHF TGTGCCAGCAGCTTGGGAGGGACAGGGTATAAGCCCCAGCATTTT